This entry describes one T cell receptor beta chain. Per the original data handling: The authors estimated nucleated cell counts from reference gene primer amplification. Sequenced by immunoSEQ multiplex PCR; TCRdb stores in-frame clones only, minus some. The D gene and trimming were derived from the DNA, and the V and J assignments and clone size from that table. The sample lists around 100,000 clones; roughly 80% were seen once. This sample was included in a study of blood T cell repertoires in COVID-19. The wider study: The study drew acute and convalescent COVID-19 samples from the United States, Italy and Spain. Sample material is recorded as cDNA or gDNA derived from T cells, B-cell-depleted T cells, or PBMCs.

Germline assignment: CDR1 SGHNT and CDR2 YYREEE (reference sequence). The CDR3 spans 14 residues. The V and J ends lost 4 bases and 2 bases, in that order; junction bases with no gene match: 3. The sequence was collected from a man aged 65-85 years with acute or convalescent COVID-19. The sequenced material came from peripheral blood. The V and J genes are TRBV5-4 and TRBJ1-2; 9 bases agree with TRBD1. The CDR3, as DNA: TGTGCCAGCAGCCCGGGACAGGGAAACTATGGCTACACCTTC. Protein product: CASSPGQGNYGYTF.